One and the same sample provided the 10 T cell receptor beta chains below, sequenced in a study of CD8 T cells in Susac syndrome. RNA, at about 0.45 to 1 ug, was reverse transcribed with random hexamers. Using its own MiXCR run on the immunoSEQ multiplex PCR reads, TCRdb lists one record per CDR3 protein. The profile covers approximately 100,000 distinct CDR3 sequences, with 90% to 96% appearing a single time and under 0.1% taken by the ten largest. The sample was CD4+ T cells from PBMCs. Receptor source: a human donor in good health.

The chain has TRBV20-1 and TRBJ2-7, with no clear D. Trimming cost V 6 bases and J 7 bases, with 13 bases left between them. The germline V gene has CDR1 DFQATT and CDR2 SNEGSKA (reference sequence). The CDR3 loop spans 11 amino acids. The CDR3 DNA reads TGCAGTGCCCCAAGCGTTGGGGAGCAGTACTTC. This encodes CSAPSVGEQYF.

The chain employs TRBV20-1 and TRBJ1-5; a possible D gene is TRBD1 (5 bases). Germline values: CDR1 DFQATT, CDR2 SNEGSKA (reference sequence). The V and J ends lost 0 bases and 4 bases respectively, with 13 bases between them. This CDR3 has 15 residues. The CDR3: CSARDPQGGNQPQHF. In DNA, the CDR3 is TGCAGTGCTAGAGATCCCCAGGGAGGTAATCAGCCCCAGCATTTT.

The chain uses TRBV19 and TRBJ1-1; TRBD1 matches 7 bases. This CDR3 comprises 15 residues. The V segment lost 11 bases and the J segment 0 bases; nucleotides outside the gene matches: 12. Germline V gene sequence: CDR1 LNHDA, CDR2 SQIVND (reference sequence). The CDR3 loop reads CASQRQGGLNTEAFF. In DNA form, the CDR3 reads TGTGCCTCCCAACGACAGGGCGGACTGAACACTGAAGCTTTCTTT.

This rearrangement joins TRBV24-1 to TRBJ2-1; 7 bases agree with TRBD1. The junction had 5 bases not matched to a gene; V was cut back by 7 bases and J by 9 bases. Germline assignment: CDR1 KGHDR and CDR2 SFDVKD. This CDR3 is built from 12 residues. CDR3 in amino acids: CATSQGGLEQFF. The CDR3 DNA reads as TGTGCCACCAGCCAAGGGGGCCTTGAGCAGTTCTTC.

This clonotype was detected once. The J gene is TRBJ1-1, the V gene TRBV29-1; 9 bases map to TRBD1. V was clipped by 6 bases and J by 7 bases; unmatched bases: 9. CDR1 and CDR2 (germline): SQVTM, ANQGSEA. This CDR3 has 13 amino acids. CDR3 DNA sequence: TGCAGCGTGTCGGACAGGGGCTTGGATGAAGCTTTCTTT. Residues: CSVSDRGLDEAFF. Full variable domain (missing parts from reference TRBV29-1 and TRBJ1-1): SAVISQKPSRDICQRGTSLTIQCQVDSQVTMMFWYRQQPGQSLTLIATANQGSEATYESGFVIDKFPISRPNLTFSTLTVSNMSPEDSSIYLCSVSDRGLDEAFFGQGTRLTVV.

V and J are TRBV19 and TRBJ2-1; 11 bases agree with TRBD2. The CDR3 runs to 15 residues. Germline loops: CDR1 LNHDA, CDR2 SQIVND (reference sequence). V lost 5 bases to trimming and J lost 7 bases; unmatched junction nucleotides: 7. The CDR3 sequence: CASSPGLAATNEQFF. The CDR3 DNA sequence: TGTGCCAGTAGTCCGGGACTAGCGGCTACAAATGAGCAGTTCTTC.

The V gene is TRBV29-1, the J gene TRBJ2-2; 8 bases are a match to TRBD1. V lost 6 bases to trimming and J lost 4 bases; unmatched junction nucleotides: 4. CDR1 is SQVTM, CDR2 ANQGSEA, per germline. The CDR3 contains 13 residues. The CDR3 region is CSVDRGGTGELFF. CDR3 nucleotides: TGCAGCGTAGACAGGGGAGGCACCGGGGAGCTGTTTTTT.

V and J are TRBV5-1 and TRBJ2-1; D perhaps matches TRBD2 (5 bases). The CDR3 sequence is 12 residues long. Germline assignment: CDR1 SGHRS and CDR2 YFSETQ. The CDR3 sequence: CVSSALDNEQFF. CDR3 coding DNA: TGCGTCAGTAGCGCCCTAGACAATGAGCAGTTCTTC.

This clonotype was seen once. The chain has TRBV2 and TRBJ2-7, with 8 bases fitting TRBD1. Germline assignment: CDR1 SNHLY and CDR2 FYNNEI. The J segment lost 3 bases and the V segment lost 6 bases, leaving 10 bases of the junction unmatched. CDR3 length equals 15 residues. CDR3 protein: CASRPPGGASYEQYF. In DNA form, the CDR3 reads TGTGCCAGCAGACCCCCAGGGGGCGCGAGCTACGAGCAGTACTTC.

This clonotype appeared once. The V gene is TRBV24-1, the J gene TRBJ2-1, with 10 bases fitting TRBD1. Germline loops: CDR1 KGHDR, CDR2 SFDVKD. V shed 4 bases, J shed 2 bases, and the junction held 1 base outside the gene matches. The CDR3 has 15 amino acids. The CDR3 DNA follows: TGTGCCACCAGTGACGGGACAGGGGCCTACAATGAGCAGTTCTTC. Translating it yields CATSDGTGAYNEQFF.